These 2 T cell receptor beta chains were all obtained from the same sample, sequenced in a study of T cell responses to AZD1222 COVID-19 vaccine. Generated by immunoSEQ multiplex PCR, the TCRdb table keeps only in-frame clones and is missing some. The profile shows roughly 170,000 clones, 90% to 95% of them singletons. The sequences come from peripheral blood, collected on day 0 of AZD1222 vaccination. Receptor source: an adult in good health.

The V call is TRBV30, the J call TRBJ1-4; no firm D call. This CDR3 is 13 amino acids long. V was cut by 4 bases and J by 4 bases, with 10 bases left in between. Germline loops: CDR1 GTSNPN, CDR2 SVGIG (reference sequence). In DNA form, the CDR3 reads TGTGCCTGGACTGGCGGATTTAATGAAAAACTGTTTTTT. It specifies CAWTGGFNEKLFF.

This chain links TRBV4-2 with TRBJ2-5; 8 nucleotides align to TRBD1. CDR1 is LGHNA and CDR2 is YNFKEQ in the germline V gene. The CDR3 totals 18 residues. J was trimmed by 5 bases and V by 0 bases; bases with no gene match: 14. In nucleotides, the CDR3 is TGTGCCAGCAGCCAAGATCTCGGGCAGGGGGCGCGTTGGGAGACCCAGTACTTC. Protein product: CASSQDLGQGARWETQYF.